This TCR beta chain was documented in a study of blood T cell repertoires in COVID-19. Turning to the study itself: Spain, Italy and the United States supplied samples that represented acute and convalescent COVID-19.

In the original workflow: By means of reference gene primer amplification, nucleated cell counts were estimated. Assay: immunoSEQ multiplex PCR; the TCRdb copy retains only in-frame clones and omits some. Clone size and V and J calls were adopted from that table, with D and trimming inferred from the DNA. The sample has 200,000 to 250,000 clones; nearly 90% are singletons. Losses at the gene ends were 7 bases for V and 7 bases for J; bases not matched to a gene: 4. This CDR3 is built from 12 residues. Germline lookup yields CDR1 MDHEN and CDR2 SYDVKM. Ages ranged from roughly 18 to 95 years, with residence in approximately 23 US areas. Cohort placement rested on clinical history that participants reported themselves. This clone has only one observation.

The J gene is TRBJ1-5, the V gene TRBV28; 7 nucleotides agree with TRBD1. The sequence was collected from a young man who had recovered from COVID-19. The specimen was PBMCs or T cells enriched from blood (not recorded which). Written as DNA, the CDR3 is TGTGCCAGCATCGCAGGGGGGCAGCCCCAGCATTTT. Translated: CASIAGGQPQHF.